The present T cell receptor (beta chain) was sequenced within a study of control samples from healthy donors and cancer patients. The CDR3 length is 15 residues. Germline V CDR1 and CDR2: SGHRS, YFSETQ. Between the trimmed V and J ends, which lost 1 base and 0 bases, there was a span of 8 bases. The data were produced by immunoSEQ multiplex PCR, yet TCRdb's version contains in-frame clones alone and is incomplete. The profile shows roughly 80,000 clones, over 75% of them singletons. Sequencing was done on a sample of blood. The gene calls are TRBV5-1 and TRBJ1-3; perhaps TRBD1 as D (6 bases). This clonotype was obtained from a woman between 50 and 59 years old in good health. CDR3 DNA sequence: TGCGCCAGCAGCTTGTCAGGGGACTCTGGAAACACCATATATTTT. Translation gives CASSLSGDSGNTIYF.